These 15 T cell receptor beta chains were all obtained from the same sample, sequenced in a study of T cell repertoires in MIS-A myocarditis. Generated by immunoSEQ multiplex PCR, the TCRdb table keeps only in-frame clones and is missing some. The profile shows 6,500 to 7,500 clones, about 81% of them singletons. Source material: right inferior lung lobe tissue obtained at autopsy. The receptors originated from a man aged 18 to 30 with fulminant myocarditis from multisystem inflammatory syndrome in adults (MIS-A) after COVID-19.

The V call is TRBV4-3, the J call TRBJ2-2; 8 nucleotides align to TRBD1. The ends lost 0 bases at V and 3 bases at J; junction bases unmatched: 6. This CDR3 comprises 17 residues. Germline lookup yields CDR1 LGHNA and CDR2 YSLEER. CDR3 sequence: CASSQDQGARYTGELFF. The CDR3 DNA sequence: TGCGCCAGCAGCCAAGATCAGGGGGCAAGGTACACCGGGGAGCTGTTTTTT.

Notes on this clone: An end of the junction differs from the germline gene, which may be a read error. The genes are TRBV4-2 and TRBJ1-6, with TRBD1 matching over 11 bases. The CDR3 sequence is 16 residues long. Looked up from germline, CDR1 is LGHNA and CDR2 is YNFKEQ. CDR3: CASSQERDRGISLLHF. CDR3 DNA: TGTGCCAGCAGCCAAGAAAGGGACAGGGGGATTTCACTCCTCCACTTT.

This rearrangement joins TRBV7-6 to TRBJ2-3; 8 bases map to TRBD2. CDR1 and CDR2 from the germline V gene are SGHVS and FNYEAQ. The V and J ends lost 1 base and 2 bases, in that order; junction bases with no gene match: 17. The CDR3 has 20 residues. CDR3 region: CASSLVGLAGSSQLTDTQYF. CDR3 sequence (DNA): TGTGCCAGCAGCTTAGTAGGGCTAGCGGGCTCTTCCCAGCTCACAGATACGCAGTATTTT.

This chain joins TRBV28 and TRBJ1-6; D not resolved. The CDR3 covers 12 residues. Germline lookup yields CDR1 MDHEN and CDR2 SYDVKM. Trimming shortened V by 3 bases and J by 6 bases, and 3 bases separated the two germline ends. CDR3 sequence: CASSFPNSPLHF. CDR3 in DNA: TGTGCCAGCAGTTTCCCTAATTCACCCCTCCACTTT.

CDR3 DNA sequence: TGTGCCAGCAGTTTGGACAGGGGGGGCAATCAGCCCCAGCATTTT. It is translated as CASSLDRGGNQPQHF. V is TRBV2 and J is TRBJ1-5, with 10 bases matching TRBD1. Trimming cost V 5 bases and J 2 bases; bases outside gene matches: 3. CDR3 size: 15 residues. CDR1 and CDR2 from the germline V gene are SNHLY and FYNNEI.

This sequence joins TRBV6-5 and TRBJ1-6; 10 positions agree with TRBD1. Germline CDR1 reads MNHEY; CDR2 reads SVGAGI. J was trimmed by 11 bases and V by 4 bases; bases with no gene match: 5. The CDR3 consists of 14 residues. The CDR3 is CASSSDRGGTPLHF. The CDR3 DNA reads TGTGCCAGCAGTTCGGACAGGGGGGGGACACCCCTCCACTTT.

The chain links TRBV14 to TRBJ2-7, with D unresolved. Deletions cut 1 base from V and 1 base from J, with 20 bases between. Germline V lookup: CDR1 SGHDN, CDR2 FVKESK. CDR3 length: 18 amino acids. In nucleotides, the CDR3 is TGTGCCAGCAGCCAAGGAGAAACCTGGATGGGTTCTTCCTACGAGCAGTACTTC. Encoded protein: CASSQGETWMGSSYEQYF.

The rearrangement joins TRBV9 to TRBJ1-1, with D possibly matching TRBD1 (5 bases). CDR1 is SGDLS, CDR2 YYNGEE, per germline. Trimming took 8 bases from V and 4 from J, leaving 12 bases between them. The length of the CDR3 is 12 residues. This CDR3 is CASGSGPTEAFF. The CDR3 bases are TGTGCCAGTGGCTCGGGGCCCACTGAAGCTTTCTTT.

This chain links TRBV5-1 with TRBJ1-1, with a possible D match to TRBD1 (5 bases). V lost 1 base and J 3 bases, leaving 10 bases between the germline ends. The germline V gene encodes CDR1 SGHRS and CDR2 YFSETQ. The CDR3 is made up of 14 amino acids. The CDR3 sequence: CASSLTGTHTEAFF. For the CDR3, the DNA is TGCGCCAGCAGCTTGACCGGGACGCACACTGAAGCTTTCTTT.

This clone has only one observation. The CDR3: CASSLSGSYNEQFF. The CDR3 DNA follows: TGTGCCAGCAGCTTATCTGGCTCGTACAATGAGCAGTTCTTC. This chain links TRBV11-2 with TRBJ2-1; no clear D. CDR1 is SGHAT and CDR2 is FQNNGV in the germline V gene. There are 14 residues in the CDR3. Trimming removed 2 bases from V and 4 bases from J, with 9 bases in between.

The V and J genes are TRBV28 and TRBJ2-2; either TRBD1 or TRBD2 may fit D (6 bases each). The V end lost 7 bases, the J end lost 6 bases, and 9 bases lay between the germline ends. This CDR3 is built from 12 residues. Germline V lookup: CDR1 MDHEN, CDR2 SYDVKM. CDR3 residues: CASNREAGELFF. The CDR3 nucleotides read TGTGCCAGCAACAGGGAGGCCGGGGAGCTGTTTTTT.

The J gene is TRBJ1-6, the V gene TRBV7-9, with unresolved D. CDR1 and CDR2 (germline): SEHNR, FQNEAQ (reference sequence). Trimming left V 2 bases short and J 14 bases short, with 10 bases between. CDR3 size: 12 residues. The CDR3 reads CASSLLETALHF. In DNA, the CDR3 is TGTGCCAGCAGCTTACTGGAAACGGCCCTCCACTTT.

This chain joins TRBV7-6 and TRBJ2-7, with D perhaps TRBD2 (7 bases). V was cut by 6 bases and J by 3 bases, with 18 bases left in between. The length of the CDR3 is 15 residues. CDR1 and CDR2 from the germline V gene are SGHVS and FNYEAQ. As DNA, the CDR3 is TGTGCCAGCAGTCCCCTTGCGGGGGCCGACTACGAGCAGTACTTC. This translates into CASSPLAGADYEQYF.

This clone was detected a few times. This chain uses TRBV5-1 with TRBJ1-1, with D uncertain. This CDR3 is built from 13 residues. The germline V and J ends were trimmed by 0 bases and 0 bases, with 3 bases remaining between them. Per germline, CDR1 SGHRS and CDR2 YFSETQ. Here the CDR3 reads CASSLDLNTEAFF. The CDR3, as DNA: TGCGCCAGCAGCTTGGACCTGAACACTGAAGCTTTCTTT.

This clone was observed once. The chain uses TRBV3-1 (or the pseudogene TRBV3-2) and TRBJ2-7; possibly TRBD1 for D (6 bases). Trimming took off 11 bases at V and 0 bases at J, with 14 bases between the two ends. This CDR3 comprises 13 residues. Germline V gives CDR1 LGHDT, CDR2 YNNKEL (reference sequence). The DNA of the CDR3 is TGTGCCTCCCAGAGGGGGAGCTCCTACGAGCAGTACTTC. It yields the protein CASQRGSSYEQYF.